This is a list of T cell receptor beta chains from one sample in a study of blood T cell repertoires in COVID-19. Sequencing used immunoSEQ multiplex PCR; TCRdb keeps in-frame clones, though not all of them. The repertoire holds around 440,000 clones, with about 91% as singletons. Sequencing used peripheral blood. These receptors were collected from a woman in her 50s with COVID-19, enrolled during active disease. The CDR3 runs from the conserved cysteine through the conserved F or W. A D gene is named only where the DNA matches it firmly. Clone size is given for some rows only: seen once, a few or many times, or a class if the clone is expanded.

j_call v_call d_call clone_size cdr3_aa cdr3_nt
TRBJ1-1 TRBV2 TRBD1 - CASNDIQGAGAFF TGTGCCAGCAACGACATACAGGGGGCTGGGGCTTTCTTT
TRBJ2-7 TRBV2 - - CASSEAAEQYF TGTGCCAGCAGTGAAGCGGCCGAGCAGTACTTC
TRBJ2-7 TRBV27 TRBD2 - CASSSEGREGEQYF TGTGCCAGCAGTTCCGAGGGACGGGAGGGAGAGCAGTACTTC
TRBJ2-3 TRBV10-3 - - CAIRTSAGGGTDTQYF TGTGCCATCAGAACTTCGGCGGGCGGAGGCACAGATACGCAGTATTTT
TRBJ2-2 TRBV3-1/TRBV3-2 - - CASSQIRGSGELFF TGTGCCAGCAGCCAGATTAGGGGGTCCGGGGAGCTGTTTTTT
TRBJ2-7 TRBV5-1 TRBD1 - CASSSTGGTDEQYF TGCGCCAGCAGCTCGACAGGGGGCACCGACGAGCAGTACTTC
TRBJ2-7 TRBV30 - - CAWSSRYEQYF TGTGCCTGGAGTTCCAGGTACGAGCAGTACTTC
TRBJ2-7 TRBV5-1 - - CASSLDYSGGYEQYF TGCGCCAGCAGCTTAGACTACAGTGGAGGCTACGAGCAGTACTTC
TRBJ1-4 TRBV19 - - CASSPWEGNGNEKLFF TGTGCCAGTAGTCCCTGGGAGGGGAATGGAAATGAAAAACTGTTTTTT
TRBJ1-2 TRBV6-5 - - CASSLTGNYGYTF TGTGCCAGCAGTTTGACGGGGAACTATGGCTACACCTTC
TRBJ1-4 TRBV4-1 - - CASSQDGAVWATNEKLFF TGCGCCAGCAGCCAAGATGGGGCGGTGTGGGCAACTAATGAAAAACTGTTTTTT
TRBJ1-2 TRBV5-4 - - CASSLGGANYGYTF TGTGCCAGCAGCTTGGGGGGAGCTAACTATGGCTACACCTTC
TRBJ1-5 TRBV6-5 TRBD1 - CASGDREDQPQHF TGTGCCAGCGGCGACAGGGAGGATCAGCCCCAGCATTTT
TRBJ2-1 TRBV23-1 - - CASSHNWSSYNEQFF TGCGCCAGCAGTCACAACTGGAGCTCCTACAATGAGCAGTTCTTC
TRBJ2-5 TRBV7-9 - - CASSPAGMATQYF TGTGCCAGCAGCCCCGCGGGGATGGCGACCCAGTACTTC
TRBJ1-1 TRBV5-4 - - CASSSQGGITEAFF TGTGCCAGCAGTTCTCAGGGTGGGATTACTGAAGCTTTCTTT
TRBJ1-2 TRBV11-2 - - CASSSIGGDYGYTF TGTGCCAGCAGCTCCATTGGGGGGGACTATGGCTACACCTTC
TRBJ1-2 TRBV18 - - CASSPQTDSKSAGYTF TGTGCCAGCTCACCTCAGACGGACTCTAAATCGGCTGGCTACACCTTC
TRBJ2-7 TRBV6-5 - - CASSIRAGQGYEQYF TGTGCCAGCAGTATCCGGGCGGGGCAGGGCTACGAGCAGTACTTC
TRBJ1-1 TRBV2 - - CASDREGEAFF TGTGCCAGCGACCGAGAGGGTGAAGCTTTCTTT
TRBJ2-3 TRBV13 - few CASSLGRGTDTQYF TGTGCCAGCAGCTTAGGCCGAGGCACAGATACGCAGTATTTT
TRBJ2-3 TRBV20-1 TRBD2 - CSASAPVRGGTDTQYF TGCAGTGCTAGTGCCCCCGTGCGGGGGGGCACAGATACGCAGTATTTT
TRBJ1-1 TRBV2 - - CASSEPVNTEAFF TGTGCCAGCAGTGAACCGGTGAACACTGAAGCTTTCTTT
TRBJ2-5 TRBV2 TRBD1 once CASSQDRAGETQYF TGTGCCAGCAGCCAGGACAGGGCGGGGGAGACCCAGTACTTC
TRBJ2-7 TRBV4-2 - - CASSQGASYEQYF TGTGCCAGCAGCCAGGGGGCCTCCTACGAGCAGTACTTC
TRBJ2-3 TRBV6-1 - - CASSEMRGLDTQYF TGTGCCAGCAGTGAAATGAGAGGTTTGGATACGCAGTATTTT
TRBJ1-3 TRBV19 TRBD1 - CASSILTGGSGNTIYF TGTGCCAGTAGTATTTTGACAGGGGGATCTGGAAACACCATATATTTT
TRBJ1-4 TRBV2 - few CASSEARGEEKLFF TGTGCCAGCAGTGAAGCCAGGGGAGAGGAAAAACTGTTTTTT
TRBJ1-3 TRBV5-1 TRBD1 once CASSLGTGTSGNTIYF TGCGCCAGCAGCCTGGGGACAGGAACCTCTGGAAACACCATATATTTT
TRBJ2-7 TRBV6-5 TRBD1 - CASSPRDRGSYEQYF TGTGCCAGCAGTCCCCGGGACAGGGGCTCCTACGAGCAGTACTTC
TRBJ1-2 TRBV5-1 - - CASSPAEGARLYGYTF TGCGCCAGCAGCCCAGCCGAAGGGGCTCGTCTCTATGGCTACACCTTC
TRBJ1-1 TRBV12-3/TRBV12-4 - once CASSPRRNTEAFF TGTGCCAGCAGTCCACGGAGGAACACTGAAGCTTTCTTT
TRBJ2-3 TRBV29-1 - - CSVEIPGTDTQYF TGCAGCGTTGAAATCCCGGGAACAGATACGCAGTATTTT